The present T cell receptor (beta chain) was sequenced within a study of long-term antiretroviral therapy in people with HIV. Study-level information: The 2015 immediate-ART recommendation was preceded by the earliest samples by about a decade.

V lost 0 bases to trimming and J lost 0 bases, with 14 bases between them. Germline CDR1 and CDR2: MGHRA and YSYEKL. This CDR3 has 17 amino acids. With survey level as its setting, the immunoSEQ assay was v3.0. Profiling relied on immunoSEQ multiplex PCR, and the TCRdb table lists in-frame clones only, not all of them. The sample consists of roughly 20,000 clones, more than 75% of them appearing once. The TCR comes from a man between 35 and 55 years old with HIV. Sequences were derived from unsorted PBMCs, sampled 0.5 years after starting antiretroviral therapy. This rearrangement joins TRBV4-1 to TRBJ1-1; perhaps TRBD1 as D (5 bases). The CDR3 region has the DNA TGCGCCAGCAGCCAAGATGCCAGGGACGGCCTGAACACTGAAGCTTTCTTT. Its translation is CASSQDARDGLNTEAFF.